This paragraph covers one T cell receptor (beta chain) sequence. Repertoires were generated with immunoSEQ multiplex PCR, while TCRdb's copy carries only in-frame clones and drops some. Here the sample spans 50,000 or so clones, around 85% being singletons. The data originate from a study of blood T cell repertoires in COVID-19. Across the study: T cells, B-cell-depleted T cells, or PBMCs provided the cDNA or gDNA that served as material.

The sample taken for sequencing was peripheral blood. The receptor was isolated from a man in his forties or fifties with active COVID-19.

The CDR3: CASSQGLPGGGQPQHF. The CDR3 DNA sequence: TGTGCCAGCAGCCAAGGACTGCCCGGGGGGGGTCAGCCCCAGCATTTT. This rearrangement joins TRBV3-1 (or the pseudogene TRBV3-2) to TRBJ1-5; D possibly corresponds to TRBD1 (5 bases). The CDR3 spans 16 residues. V was pared by 1 base and J by 6 bases, with 16 bases between. The germline V gene encodes CDR1 LGHDT and CDR2 YNNKEL (reference sequence).